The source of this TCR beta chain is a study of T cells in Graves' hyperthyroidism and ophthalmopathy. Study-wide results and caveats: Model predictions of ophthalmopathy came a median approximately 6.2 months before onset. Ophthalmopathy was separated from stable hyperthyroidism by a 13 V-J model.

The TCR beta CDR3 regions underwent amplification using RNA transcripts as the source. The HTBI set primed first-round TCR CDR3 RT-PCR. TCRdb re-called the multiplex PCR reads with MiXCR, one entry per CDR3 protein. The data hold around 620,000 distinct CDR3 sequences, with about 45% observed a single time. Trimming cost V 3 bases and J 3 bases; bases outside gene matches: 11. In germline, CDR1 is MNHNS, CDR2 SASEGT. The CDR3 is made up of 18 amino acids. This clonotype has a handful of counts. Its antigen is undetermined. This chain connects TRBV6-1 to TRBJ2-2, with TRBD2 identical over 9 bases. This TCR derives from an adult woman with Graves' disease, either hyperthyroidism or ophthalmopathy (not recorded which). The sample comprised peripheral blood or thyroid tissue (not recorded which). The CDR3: CASSEAKGLAGYTGELFF. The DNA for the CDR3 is TGTGCCAGCAGTGAGGCAAAGGGACTAGCCGGGTACACCGGGGAGCTGTTTTTT.